Following are 11 T cell receptor beta chains from one sample sequenced in a study of blood T cell repertoires in COVID-19. Repertoires were generated with immunoSEQ multiplex PCR, while TCRdb's copy carries only in-frame clones and drops some. The sample includes 150,000 to 200,000 clones, around 85% of them seen just once. Input material: peripheral blood. Receptors were obtained from a human donor with acute or convalescent COVID-19. The donor label of this sample is uncertain.

This rearrangement joins TRBV28 to TRBJ1-5; D is unresolved. The CDR3 contains 15 residues. Per the germline V gene, CDR1 is MDHEN and CDR2 is SYDVKM. The V gene lost 5 bases and the J gene lost 4 bases, with 15 bases spanning the gap. The DNA of the CDR3 is TGTGCCAGCAGTCCCCCCACATCACCGAATCAGCCCCAGCATTTT. It translates to CASSPPTSPNQPQHF. Full variable domain (missing parts from reference TRBV28 and TRBJ1-5): DVKVTQSSRYLVKRTGEKVFLECVQDMDHENMFWYRQDPGLGLRLIYFSYDVKMKEKGDIPEGYSVSREKKERFSLILESASTNQTSMYLCASSPPTSPNQPQHFGDGTRLSIL.

This chain connects TRBV14 to TRBJ2-5; 8 bases fit TRBD1. CDR3 length equals 15 residues. CDR1 is SGHDN and CDR2 is FVKESK in the germline V gene. V gave up 8 bases and J gave up 4 bases; unmatched junction bases: 12. As DNA, the CDR3 is TGTGCCAGCTCCTCAGGGGGCAGGAAGTTAGAGACCCAGTACTTC. Protein product: CASSSGGRKLETQYF. The whole variable domain, remainder taken from reference TRBV14 and TRBJ2-5, is EAGVTQFPSHSVIEKGQTVTLRCDPISGHDNLYWYRRVMGKEIKFLLHFVKESKQDESGMPNNRFLAERTGGTYSTLKVQPAELEDSGVYFCASSSGGRKLETQYFGPGTRLLVL.

The chain uses TRBV18 and TRBJ1-6; maybe TRBD1 (5 bases). The CDR3 extends over 14 amino acids. Trimming stripped 6 bases from V and 5 bases from J, with 11 bases between. Germline V gives CDR1 KGHSH, CDR2 LQKENI. The CDR3, as DNA: TGTGCCAGCTCCCTGACAGTCGATAATTCACCCCTCCACTTT. Protein product: CASSLTVDNSPLHF.

The chain links TRBV5-6 to TRBJ1-4; TRBD1 matches at 7 bases. Germline values: CDR1 SGHDT, CDR2 YYEEEE. The ends lost 1 base at V and 0 bases at J; junction bases unmatched: 6. This CDR3 region has 17 residues. CDR3 protein: CASSLYTGAATNEKLFF. DNA of the CDR3: TGTGCCAGCAGCTTGTACACAGGGGCCGCAACTAATGAAAAACTGTTTTTT.

The chain couples TRBV24-1 to TRBJ2-2, with D perhaps matching TRBD2 (5 bases). The V gene's germline CDR1 is KGHDR and CDR2 SFDVKD. This CDR3 has 15 residues. V was trimmed by 0 bases and J by 2 bases, leaving 6 bases between them. CDR3 nucleotide sequence: TGTGCCACCAGTGATTTGAGACTAAACACCGGGGAGCTGTTTTTT. Its translation is CATSDLRLNTGELFF.

This clone has a handful of counts. The gene calls are TRBV21-1 and TRBJ1-5; TRBD1 reflects the table's D call only, with no check against the DNA. TRBV21-1 corresponds to a pseudogene. CDR3 length: 16 amino acids. CDR3 loop: CASSKSTVRSNQPQHF. CDR3 coding DNA: TGTGCCAGCAGCAAATCGACAGTTCGGAGCAATCAGCCCCAGCATTTT.

CDR3 DNA sequence: TGTGCCAGTAACGATCTCTACCGGGGACAGCTCCGCTCTGGAAACACCATATATTTT. It encodes CASNDLYRGQLRSGNTIYF. The chain links TRBV19 to TRBJ1-3; TRBD1 aligns across 7 bases. The V segment lost 7 bases and the J segment 0 bases; nucleotides outside the gene matches: 18. CDR3 length: 19 amino acids. Germline CDR1 LNHDA, CDR2 SQIVND (reference sequence).

J is TRBJ2-7 and V is TRBV3-1 (or the pseudogene TRBV3-2); the D gene is possibly TRBD2 (6 bases). CDR3 size: 14 residues. V was cut by 1 base and J by 2 bases, with 9 bases left in between. From germline, CDR1 is LGHDT and CDR2 YNNKEL (reference sequence). The CDR3 loop reads CASSQGLGTYEQYF. DNA of the CDR3: TGTGCCAGCAGCCAAGGACTAGGGACCTACGAGCAGTACTTC.

The chain carries TRBV10-2 and TRBJ1-2; no definite D call. There are 16 residues in the CDR3. Looked up from germline, CDR1 is WSHSY and CDR2 is SAAADI. The ends were cut back, 6 bases at V and 3 bases at J, with 20 bases in the middle. The CDR3 sequence: CASSPQRGQNYYGYTF. In DNA form, the CDR3 reads TGCGCCAGCAGCCCCCAACGTGGGCAAAATTACTATGGCTACACCTTC.

The chain employs TRBV2 and TRBJ2-3; D may be TRBD2 (6 bases). The germline CDR1 and CDR2 sequences are SNHLY and FYNNEI. Trimming removed 7 bases from V and 0 bases from J, with 11 bases in between. The CDR3 runs to 14 residues. The CDR3 protein is CASTLGGSTDTQYF. CDR3 nucleotide sequence: TGTGCCAGCACCCTGGGGGGTAGCACAGATACGCAGTATTTT.

This clone was counted once. The chain employs TRBV30 and TRBJ1-6, with D tentatively TRBD1 (5 bases). The CDR3 runs to 14 residues. Trimming stripped 0 bases from V and 7 bases from J, with 10 bases between. Germline V gives CDR1 GTSNPN, CDR2 SVGIG (reference sequence). The CDR3 DNA is TGTGCCTGGAGTGTACGGGCAGGGAATTCACCCCTCCACTTT. It yields the protein CAWSVRAGNSPLHF.